This T cell receptor beta chain was sequenced for a study of blood T cell repertoires in COVID-19. Turning to the study itself: Italy, Spain and the United States were the sources of the convalescent and acute COVID-19 samples. The analysed material was cDNA or gDNA that came from T cells, B-cell-depleted T cells, or PBMCs.

CDR1 is MNHEY and CDR2 is SVGAGI in the germline V gene. The CDR3 sequence is 14 residues long. The V and J ends lost 4 bases and 10 bases, in that order; junction bases with no gene match: 6. In the source study's methods: Amplification with reference gene primers provided the estimates of nucleated cell counts. The data were produced by immunoSEQ multiplex PCR, yet TCRdb's version contains in-frame clones alone and is incomplete. V, J and clone size are taken as reported in that table, and D and trimming were inferred from the DNA itself. The sample contains 160,000 or so clones, around 92% of which appear only once.

What was sequenced was peripheral blood. The chain uses TRBV6-5 and TRBJ1-6; 8 bases fit TRBD1. This TCR came from a man in his 60s with acute or convalescent COVID-19. For the CDR3, the DNA is TGTGCCAGCAGTTGGACAGGGAAAAGGTCACCCCTCCACTTT. It encodes CASSWTGKRSPLHF.